This T cell receptor beta chain is from a study of blood T cell repertoires in COVID-19. Study-level information: Researchers got acute and convalescent COVID-19 samples from the United States, Italy and Spain. T cells, B-cell-depleted T cells, or PBMCs supplied cDNA or gDNA.

Per the original methods: Using reference gene primer amplification, nucleated cell counts were estimated. TCRdb keeps only in-frame clones here, not all; method: immunoSEQ multiplex PCR. The DNA gave D and trimming, while V, J and clone size come from that table. The data hold some 37,000 clones, with roughly 86% observed a single time. The V end lost 3 bases, the J end lost 3 bases, and 11 bases lay between the germline ends. This CDR3 is 13 amino acids long. CDR1 is SQVTM, CDR2 ANQGSEA, per germline. The V and J genes are TRBV29-1 and TRBJ1-1; tentative D call: TRBD1 (5 bases). The sample taken for sequencing was peripheral blood. The sequence derives from a middle-aged man in a cohort sampled during active COVID-19. CDR3 sequence reads: CSVDLQGDTEAFF. In nucleotides, the CDR3 is TGCAGCGTTGACCTCCAAGGGGACACTGAAGCTTTCTTT.